This TCR beta chain was recovered during a study of graft-versus-host responses after intestinal transplantation (dated by TCRdb to the early 2020s). Study-level background: The transplants that recipients received were multivisceral, liver-intestinal, or isolated intestinal. All recipients received anti-thymocyte globulin induction followed by maintenance tacrolimus and steroids for three to four years. Bulk TCR-beta CDR3 sequencing was used to track graft-versus-host and host-versus-graft alloreactive T cell clones in the graft, circulation and bone marrow after intestinal transplantation. To identify alloreactive clones, pre-transplant mixed lymphocyte reaction products were sequenced and compared with unstimulated pre-transplant donor and recipient T cells. The cohort enrolled about two dozen intestinal transplant recipients including one retransplant, and a few patients lacking pretransplant specimens were excluded. Donor T cell macrochimerism was defined as a peak of at least 4% donor T cells among recipient peripheral blood mononuclear cells. Samples from a few later patients were sequenced in-house on an Illumina MiSeq with MiXCR processing rather than by the commercial service. What the work shows at the level of the full study, not this receptor alone: GvH clones were found in recipient bone marrow, and some of the GvH clones appeared earlier in ileal mucosa or blood, which is consistent with an intestinal mucosal origin. Patients with donor T cell macrochimerism had high GvH to HvG T cell clonal ratios in their allografts. Early after transplant, peak levels of circulating GvH clones were associated with declines in HvG clones. Conclusions were limited by the relatively low number and heterogeneity of intestinal transplant patients.

The sample's time point label is to be understood as: cells obtained before transplantation from donor or recipient. CD3+CD4+ and CD3+CD8+ populations were FACS-sorted from unstimulated pre-transplant donor and recipient cells taken from spleen or lymph nodes. This clone was seen a few times. The target of this receptor is not known. The record has no base qualities; no much larger clone is one base away. V gives up 6 bases and J gives up 8 bases, and the segment between their germline ends measures 4 bases. Counted from cysteine to phenylalanine, this CDR3 has 10 amino acids. Only the CDR3 DNA is retained, 30 bases long and in frame from the first base. As encoded in the germline V gene, CDR1 is SNHLY while CDR2 is FYNNEI. Library prep was done by the immunoSEQ multiplex PCR assay. For most patients, genomic DNA was isolated using the Qiagen DNeasy Blood and Tissue Kit and was shipped frozen to Adaptive Biotechnologies for TCR sequencing. Adaptive Biotechnologies carried out high-throughput TCR-beta CDR3 sequencing of genomic DNA for most patients. Per the original workflow: Adaptive's ImmunoSEQ software was the source of the TCR sequencing data for 18 patients, while a few other patients were processed with MiXCR and VDJtools. CD4 versus CD8 sorting errors were corrected by removing sequences found in both subsets at a frequency ratio below 5:1. CDR3 nucleotide sequences shared by donor and recipient were removed because the origin of these sequences could not be assigned. At least 2-fold expansion over unstimulated cells and a minimum CFSE-low frequency of 0.002% (template counts) or 0.001% (read counts) were required for clones to be classified as alloreactive. Clones were considered mappable if detected in sequenced pre-transplant spleen, lymph node, or MLR CFSE-low populations of the donor or recipient. Cumulative frequency of alloreactive clones was calculated as a percentage of all sequences weighted by copy number. Imported from immuneACCESS, the table was reduced by TCRdb to in-frame sequences with V and J called. These copies leave out some clones; in studies compared against another copy, an unresolved V gene accounts for under half, and the cause of the remainder is not known. Clonal size and the V and J genes are those of that table, whereas D and trimming came from the DNA. The sample table records about 86,000 clones; roughly nine tenths of these occur just once. The biggest ten clones account for approximately 0.28% of the sample.

This receptor chain uses TRBV2 and TRBJ1-4; no D gene can be assigned with confidence. The TCR originated in a human donor who was the organ donor for an intestinal transplant. Sequences were derived from unstimulated CD4+ T cells sorted from spleen or lymph node cells, sampled before transplant. The DNA reads as follows: TGTGCCAGCAGCGTCGAAAAACTGTTTTTT. Its protein reads: CASSVEKLFF. Joined to the reference TRBV2 and TRBJ1-4 proteins, this CDR3 gives the full variable domain: EPEVTQTPSHQVTQMGQEVILRCVPISNHLYFYWYRQILGQKVEFLVSFYNNEISEKSEIFDDQFSVERPDGSNFTLKIRSTKLEDSAMYFCASSVEKLFFGSGTQLSVL.